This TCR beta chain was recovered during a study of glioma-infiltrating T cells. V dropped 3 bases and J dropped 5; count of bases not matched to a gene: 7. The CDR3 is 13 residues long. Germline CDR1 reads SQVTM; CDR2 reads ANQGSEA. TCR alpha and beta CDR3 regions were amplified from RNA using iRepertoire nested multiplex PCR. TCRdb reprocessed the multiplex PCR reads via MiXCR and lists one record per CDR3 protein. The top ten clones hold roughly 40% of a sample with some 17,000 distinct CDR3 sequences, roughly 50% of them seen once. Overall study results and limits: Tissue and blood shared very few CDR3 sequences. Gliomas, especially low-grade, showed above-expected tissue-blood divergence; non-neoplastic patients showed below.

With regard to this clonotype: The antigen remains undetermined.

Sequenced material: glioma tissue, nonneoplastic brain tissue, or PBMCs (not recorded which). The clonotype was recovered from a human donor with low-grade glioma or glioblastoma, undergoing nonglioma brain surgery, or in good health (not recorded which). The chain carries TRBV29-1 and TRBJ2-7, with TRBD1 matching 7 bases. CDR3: CSVDLIQGHEQYF. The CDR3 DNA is TGCAGCGTTGACCTGATACAGGGGCACGAGCAGTACTTC.